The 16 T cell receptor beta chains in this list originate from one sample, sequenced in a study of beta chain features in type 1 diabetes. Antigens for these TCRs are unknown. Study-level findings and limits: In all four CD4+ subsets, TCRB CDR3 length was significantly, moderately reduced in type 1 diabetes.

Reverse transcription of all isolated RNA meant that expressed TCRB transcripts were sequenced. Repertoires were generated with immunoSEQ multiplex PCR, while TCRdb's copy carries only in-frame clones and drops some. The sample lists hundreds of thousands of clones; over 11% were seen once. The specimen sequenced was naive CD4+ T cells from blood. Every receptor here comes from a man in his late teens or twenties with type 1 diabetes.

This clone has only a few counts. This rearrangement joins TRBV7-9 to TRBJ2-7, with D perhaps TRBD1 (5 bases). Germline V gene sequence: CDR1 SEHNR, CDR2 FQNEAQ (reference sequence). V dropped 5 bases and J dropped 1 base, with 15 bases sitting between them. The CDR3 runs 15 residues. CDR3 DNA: TGTGCCAGCAGCGCCCCAGGGATGGGATCCTACGAGCAGTACTTC. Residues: CASSAPGMGSYEQYF.

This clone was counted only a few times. CDR3 in DNA: TGTGCCAGCAGCCTACTGACAGGGGTAGATACGCAGTATTTT. This codes for CASSLLTGVDTQYF. V and J are TRBV7-6 and TRBJ2-3, with TRBD1 matching over 8 bases. J lost 5 bases, V lost 5 bases, and 6 bases had no gene match. Germline CDR1 reads SGHVS; CDR2 reads FNYEAQ. This CDR3 comprises 14 residues. Variable domain in full (rest from reference TRBV7-6 and TRBJ2-3): GAGVSQSPRYKVTKRGQDVALRCDPISGHVSLYWYRQALGQGPEFLTYFNYEAQQDKSGLPNDRFSAERPEGSISTLTIQRTEQRDSAMYRCASSLLTGVDTQYFGPGTRLTVL.

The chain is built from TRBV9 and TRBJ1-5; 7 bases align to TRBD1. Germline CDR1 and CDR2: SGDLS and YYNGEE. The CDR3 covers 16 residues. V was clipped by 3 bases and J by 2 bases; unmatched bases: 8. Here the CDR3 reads CASSAGTDPRNQPQHF. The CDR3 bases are TGTGCCAGCAGCGCCGGGACAGATCCTCGCAATCAGCCCCAGCATTTT.

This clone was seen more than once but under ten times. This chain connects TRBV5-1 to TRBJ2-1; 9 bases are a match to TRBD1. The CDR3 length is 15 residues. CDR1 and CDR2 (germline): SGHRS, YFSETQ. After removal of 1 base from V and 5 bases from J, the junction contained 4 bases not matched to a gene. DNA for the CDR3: TGCGCCAGCAGCTTGATGGGACAGGGTAACAATGAGCAGTTCTTC. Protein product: CASSLMGQGNNEQFF.

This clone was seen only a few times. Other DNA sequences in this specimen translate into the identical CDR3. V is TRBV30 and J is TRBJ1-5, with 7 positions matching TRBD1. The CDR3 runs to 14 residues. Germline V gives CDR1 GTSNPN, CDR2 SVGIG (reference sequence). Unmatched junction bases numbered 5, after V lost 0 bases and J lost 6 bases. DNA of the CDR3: TGTGCCTGGAGTGTACAAGGGGGCGGTCAGCCCCAGCATTTT. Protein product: CAWSVQGGGQPQHF.

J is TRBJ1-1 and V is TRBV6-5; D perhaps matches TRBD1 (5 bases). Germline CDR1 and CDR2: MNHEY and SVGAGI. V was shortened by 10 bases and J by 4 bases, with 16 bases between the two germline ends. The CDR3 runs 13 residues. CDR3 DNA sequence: TGTGCCACCCGAGGGCCAGGGAGCACTGAAGCTTTCTTT. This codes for CATRGPGSTEAFF.

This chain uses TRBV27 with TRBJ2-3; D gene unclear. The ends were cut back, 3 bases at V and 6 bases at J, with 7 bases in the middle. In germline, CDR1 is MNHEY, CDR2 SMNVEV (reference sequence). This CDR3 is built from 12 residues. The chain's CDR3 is CASSFLMDTQYF. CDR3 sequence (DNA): TGTGCCAGCAGTTTCCTTATGGATACGCAGTATTTT.

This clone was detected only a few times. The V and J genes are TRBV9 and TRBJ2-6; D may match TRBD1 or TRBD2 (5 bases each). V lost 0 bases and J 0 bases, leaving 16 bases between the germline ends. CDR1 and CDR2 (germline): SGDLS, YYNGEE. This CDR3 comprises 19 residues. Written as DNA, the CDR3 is TGTGCCAGCAGCGTAGTAGGGACCATAAATCCCTCTGGGGCCAACGTCCTGACTTTC. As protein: CASSVVGTINPSGANVLTF.

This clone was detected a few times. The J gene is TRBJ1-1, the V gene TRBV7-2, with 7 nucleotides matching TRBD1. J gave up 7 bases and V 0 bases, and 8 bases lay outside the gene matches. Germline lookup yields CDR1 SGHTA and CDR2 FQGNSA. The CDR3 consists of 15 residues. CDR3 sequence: CASSLAPGGIVEAFF. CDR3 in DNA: TGTGCCAGCAGCTTAGCCCCAGGGGGGATTGTTGAAGCTTTCTTT.

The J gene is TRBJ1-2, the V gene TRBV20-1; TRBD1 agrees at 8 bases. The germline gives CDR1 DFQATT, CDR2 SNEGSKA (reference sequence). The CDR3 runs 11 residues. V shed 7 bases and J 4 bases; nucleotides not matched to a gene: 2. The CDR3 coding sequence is TGCAGTGGTGGGACAGGCTATGGCTACACCTTC. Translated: CSGGTGYGYTF.

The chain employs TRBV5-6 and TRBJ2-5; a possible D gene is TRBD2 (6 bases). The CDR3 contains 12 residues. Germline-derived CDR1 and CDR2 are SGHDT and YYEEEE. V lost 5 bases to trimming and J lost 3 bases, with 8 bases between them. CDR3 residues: CASSWREETQYF. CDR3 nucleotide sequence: TGTGCCAGCAGTTGGAGGGAAGAGACCCAGTACTTC. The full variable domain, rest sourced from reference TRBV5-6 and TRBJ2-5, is DAGVTQSPTHLIKTRGQQVTLRCSPKSGHDTVSWYQQALGQGPQFIFQYYEEEERQRGNFPDRFSGHQFPNYSSELNVNALLLGDSALYLCASSWREETQYFGPGTRLLVL.

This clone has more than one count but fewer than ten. CDR3 nucleotide sequence: TGTGCCAGCAGTCCACTCCGGGTTACTAATGAAAAACTGTTTTTT. Translating gives CASSPLRVTNEKLFF. The chain is built from TRBV7-9 and TRBJ1-4; D unresolved. CDR3 length: 15 residues. V dropped 6 bases and J dropped 2 bases, with 13 bases sitting between them. The V gene's germline CDR1 is SEHNR and CDR2 FQNEAQ (reference sequence).

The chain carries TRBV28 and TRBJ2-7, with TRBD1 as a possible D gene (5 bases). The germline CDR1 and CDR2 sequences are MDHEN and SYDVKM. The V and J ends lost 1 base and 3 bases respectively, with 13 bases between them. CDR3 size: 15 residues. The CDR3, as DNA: TGTGCCAGCAGTTTATTGGCAGGGAAGTACTACGAGCAGTACTTC. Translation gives CASSLLAGKYYEQYF.

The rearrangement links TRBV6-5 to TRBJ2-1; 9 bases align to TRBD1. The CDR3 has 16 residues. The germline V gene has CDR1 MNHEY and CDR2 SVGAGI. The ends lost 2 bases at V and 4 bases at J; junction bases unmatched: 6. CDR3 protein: CASSYRHRGQYNEQFF. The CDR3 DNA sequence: TGTGCCAGCAGTTACCGACACAGGGGGCAGTACAATGAGCAGTTCTTC.

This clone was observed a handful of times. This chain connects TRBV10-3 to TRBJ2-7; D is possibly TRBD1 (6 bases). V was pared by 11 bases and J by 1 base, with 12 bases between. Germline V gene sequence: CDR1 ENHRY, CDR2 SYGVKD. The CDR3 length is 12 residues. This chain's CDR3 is CAVRDTSYEQYF. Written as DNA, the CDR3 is TGTGCCGTCCGGGACACGTCCTACGAGCAGTACTTC.

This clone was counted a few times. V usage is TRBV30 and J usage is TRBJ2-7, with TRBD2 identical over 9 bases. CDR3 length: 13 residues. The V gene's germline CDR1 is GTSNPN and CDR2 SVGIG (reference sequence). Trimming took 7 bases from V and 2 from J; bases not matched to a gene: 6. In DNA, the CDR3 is TGTGCCTCCATTTTAGCGGGAGCCTACGAGCAGTACTTC. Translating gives CASILAGAYEQYF.